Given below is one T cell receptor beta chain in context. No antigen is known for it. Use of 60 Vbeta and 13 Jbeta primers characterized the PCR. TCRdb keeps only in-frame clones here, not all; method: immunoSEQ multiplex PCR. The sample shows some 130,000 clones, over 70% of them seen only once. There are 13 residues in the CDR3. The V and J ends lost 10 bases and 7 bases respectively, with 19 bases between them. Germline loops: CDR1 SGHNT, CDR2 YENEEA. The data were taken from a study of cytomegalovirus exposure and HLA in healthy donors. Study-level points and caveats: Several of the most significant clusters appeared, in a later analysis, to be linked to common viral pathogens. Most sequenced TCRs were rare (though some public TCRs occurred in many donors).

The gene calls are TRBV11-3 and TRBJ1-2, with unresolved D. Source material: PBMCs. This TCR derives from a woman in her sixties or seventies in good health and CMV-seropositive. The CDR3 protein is CAIRKRETCGYTF. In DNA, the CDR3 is TGTGCCATTCGGAAGAGGGAGACATGTGGCTACACCTTC.